This TCR beta chain was sequenced during a study of OX40 agonist ivuxolimab in advanced cancers. Study conclusions and caveats: On average, CD8+ T cells showed a greater number of expanded clones than CD4+.

Libraries were prepared by immunoSEQ multiplex PCR; TCRdb keeps only in-frame clonotypes and omits some of them. The sample holds some 60,000 clones, 87% seen once. Turning to this clone: What it recognizes is unknown.

Germline loops: CDR1 MNHNY, CDR2 SVGAGI (reference sequence). The CDR3 is 14 residues long. V lost 5 bases and J lost 4; bases outside the gene matches: 1. The origin of this receptor is an adult with an advanced solid tumor such as melanoma, head and neck, liver or kidney cancer. The sequencing used CD4+ or CD8+ T cells sorted from blood, collected in a trial of the OX40 agonist ivuxolimab. This chain connects TRBV6-6 to TRBJ2-2; 10 positions match TRBD1. The chain's CDR3 is CASSRTGGTGELFF. The DNA for the CDR3 is TGTGCCAGCAGTCGGACAGGGGGCACCGGGGAGCTGTTTTTT.